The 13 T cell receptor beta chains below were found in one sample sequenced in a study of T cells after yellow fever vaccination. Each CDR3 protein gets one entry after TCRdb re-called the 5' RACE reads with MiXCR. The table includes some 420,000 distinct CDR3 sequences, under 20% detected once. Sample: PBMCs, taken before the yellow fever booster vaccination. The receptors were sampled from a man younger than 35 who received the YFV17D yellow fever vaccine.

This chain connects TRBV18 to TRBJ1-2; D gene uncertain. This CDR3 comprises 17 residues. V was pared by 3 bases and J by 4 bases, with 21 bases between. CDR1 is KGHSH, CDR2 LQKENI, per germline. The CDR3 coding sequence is TGTGCCAGCTCACCTGTCTTCCCGGGAGAGGAGATCTATGGCTACACCTTC. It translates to CASSPVFPGEEIYGYTF.

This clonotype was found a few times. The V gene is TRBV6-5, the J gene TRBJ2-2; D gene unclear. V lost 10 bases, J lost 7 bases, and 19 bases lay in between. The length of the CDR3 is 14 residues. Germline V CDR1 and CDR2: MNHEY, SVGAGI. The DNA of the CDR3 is TGTGCCACCACACCGGGCCGCGGCAACGGGGAGCTGTTTTTT. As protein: CATTPGRGNGELFF.

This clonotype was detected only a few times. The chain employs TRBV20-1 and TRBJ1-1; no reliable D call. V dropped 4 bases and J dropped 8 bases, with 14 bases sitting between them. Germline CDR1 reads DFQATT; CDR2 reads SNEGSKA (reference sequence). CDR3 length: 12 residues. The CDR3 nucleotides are TGCAGTGCTAAAAGAGGTCAAGGGGAAGCTTTCTTT. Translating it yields CSAKRGQGEAFF.

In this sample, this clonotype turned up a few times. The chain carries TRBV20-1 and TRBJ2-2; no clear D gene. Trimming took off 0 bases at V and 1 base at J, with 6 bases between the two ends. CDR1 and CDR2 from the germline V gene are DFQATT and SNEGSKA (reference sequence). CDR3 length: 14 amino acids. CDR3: CSARDPQNTGELFF. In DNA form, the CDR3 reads TGCAGTGCTAGAGATCCCCAGAACACCGGGGAGCTGTTTTTT.

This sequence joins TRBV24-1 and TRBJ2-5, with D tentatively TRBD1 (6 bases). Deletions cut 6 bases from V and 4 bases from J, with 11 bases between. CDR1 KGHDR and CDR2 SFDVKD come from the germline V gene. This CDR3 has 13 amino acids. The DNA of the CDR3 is TGTGCCACCAGTCCGGACAGTTCAGAGACCCAGTACTTC. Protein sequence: CATSPDSSETQYF.

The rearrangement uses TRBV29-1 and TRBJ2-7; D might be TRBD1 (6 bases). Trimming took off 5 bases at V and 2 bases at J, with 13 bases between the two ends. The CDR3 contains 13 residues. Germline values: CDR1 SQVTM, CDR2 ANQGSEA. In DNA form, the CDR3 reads TGCAGCGTTCATAACGGACAGACCTACGAGCAGTACTTC. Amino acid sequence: CSVHNGQTYEQYF.

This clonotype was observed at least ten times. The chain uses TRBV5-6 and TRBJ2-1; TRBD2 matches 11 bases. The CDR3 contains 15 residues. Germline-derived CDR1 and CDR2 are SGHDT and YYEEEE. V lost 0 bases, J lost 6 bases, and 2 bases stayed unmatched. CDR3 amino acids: CASSLVGLAANEQFF. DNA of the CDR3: TGTGCCAGCAGCTTGGTGGGACTAGCGGCCAATGAGCAGTTCTTC.

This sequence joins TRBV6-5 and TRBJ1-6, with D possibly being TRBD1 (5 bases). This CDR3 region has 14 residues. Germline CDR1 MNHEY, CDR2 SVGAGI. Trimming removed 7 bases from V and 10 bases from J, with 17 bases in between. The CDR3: CASTPWGGESPLHF. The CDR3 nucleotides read TGTGCCAGCACCCCGTGGGGGGGTGAATCACCCCTCCACTTT.

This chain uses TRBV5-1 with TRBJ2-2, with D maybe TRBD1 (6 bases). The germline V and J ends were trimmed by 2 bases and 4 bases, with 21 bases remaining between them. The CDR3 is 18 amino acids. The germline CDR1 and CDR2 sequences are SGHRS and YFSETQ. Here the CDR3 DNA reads TGCGCCAGCAGCTTAACCCCACAGGGTCGAATACCCACCGGGGAGCTGTTTTTT. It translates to CASSLTPQGRIPTGELFF. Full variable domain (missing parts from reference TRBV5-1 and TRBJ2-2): KAGVTQTPRYLIKTRGQQVTLSCSPISGHRSVSWYQQTPGQGLQFLFEYFSETQRNKGNFPGRFSGRQFSNSRSEMNVSTLELGDSALYLCASSLTPQGRIPTGELFFGEGSRLTVL.

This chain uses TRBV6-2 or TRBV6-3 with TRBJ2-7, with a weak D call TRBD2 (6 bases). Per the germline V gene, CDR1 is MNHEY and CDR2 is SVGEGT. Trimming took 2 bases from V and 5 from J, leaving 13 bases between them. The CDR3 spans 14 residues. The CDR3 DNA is TGTGCCAGCAGTTACGTCCCGGGGGAGGACGAGCAGTACTTC. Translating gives CASSYVPGEDEQYF.

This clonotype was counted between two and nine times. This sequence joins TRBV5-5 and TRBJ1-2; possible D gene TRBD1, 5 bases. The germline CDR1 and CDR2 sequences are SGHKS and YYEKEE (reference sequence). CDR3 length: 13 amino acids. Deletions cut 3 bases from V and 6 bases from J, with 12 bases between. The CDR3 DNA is TGTGCCAGCAGCTCGTTGGGGGAGAATGGCTACACCTTC. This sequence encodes CASSSLGENGYTF.

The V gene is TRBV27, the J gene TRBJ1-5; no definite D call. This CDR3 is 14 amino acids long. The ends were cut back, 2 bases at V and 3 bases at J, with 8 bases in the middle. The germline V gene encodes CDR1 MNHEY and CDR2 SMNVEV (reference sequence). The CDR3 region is CASSLLSSNQPQHF. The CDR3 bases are TGTGCCAGCAGTTTACTCTCCTCCAATCAGCCCCAGCATTTT.

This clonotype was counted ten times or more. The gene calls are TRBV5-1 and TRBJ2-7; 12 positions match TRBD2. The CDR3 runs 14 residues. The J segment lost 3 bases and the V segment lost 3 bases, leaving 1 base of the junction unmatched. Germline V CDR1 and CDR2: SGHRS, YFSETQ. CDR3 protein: CASSWTSGNYEQYF. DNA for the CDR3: TGCGCCAGCAGCTGGACTAGCGGGAACTACGAGCAGTACTTC.